This T cell receptor beta chain originates from a study of cytomegalovirus exposure and HLA in healthy donors. Study-wide results and caveats: A later analysis linked a missense variant in DCLRE1C to the trimming of TCR beta V and J genes. It was reportedly the case that the classifier diagnosed cytomegalovirus status with high specificity and sensitivity.

A remark on this clone: Its antigen is not identified. One end of the junction varies from germline; a read error may be responsible.

PCR primers comprised 60 Vbeta and 13 Jbeta primers. Here immunoSEQ multiplex PCR was the method, and the copy in TCRdb shows in-frame clones only, minus some. The sample lists 90,000 to 150,000 clones; approximately 80% were seen once. The donors were healthy bone marrow donors. Specimen: PBMCs. This receptor was identified in a man aged 35-49 years in good health and CMV-seronegative.

CDR3 nucleotides: TGTGCCTGGAGACGGGGACTAGCGGGACCCGCTAACTTC. Encoded protein: CAWRRGLAGPANF. The chain couples TRBV30 to TRBJ2-5, with TRBD2 matching over 13 bases. The CDR3 has 13 residues. The germline V gene encodes CDR1 GTSNPN and CDR2 SVGIG (reference sequence).